This T cell receptor (beta chain) comes out of a study of cytomegalovirus exposure and HLA in healthy donors. The CDR3 is made up of 15 amino acids. J lost 4 bases, V lost 4 bases, and 6 bases had no gene match. Germline lookup yields CDR1 SGHTA and CDR2 FQGNSA. The study ran its PCR with 60 Vbeta and 13 Jbeta primers. Only in-frame clones appear in the TCRdb table, and some are missing; sequencing was by immunoSEQ multiplex PCR. Altogether 170,000 or so clones are present, around 80% being singletons, with the ten largest covering 2.2%. The rearrangement uses TRBV7-2 and TRBJ2-1; the match to TRBD1 covers 8 bases. The material sequenced was PBMCs. This receptor was identified in a woman aged 25 to 39 in good health and CMV-seronegative. Here the CDR3 DNA reads TGTGCCAGCAGCTCAGCCGGACAGGGTTACAATGAGCAGTTCTTC. Residues: CASSSAGQGYNEQFF.